A single sample gave rise to the 9 T cell receptor beta chains below, sequenced in a study of cytomegalovirus exposure and HLA in healthy donors. PCR used 60 Vbeta primers and 13 Jbeta primers. TCRdb keeps only in-frame clones here, not all; method: immunoSEQ multiplex PCR. Altogether about 130,000 clones are present, about 74% being singletons, with the ten largest covering about 7.3%. Input material: PBMCs. The receptors here all came from a male donor in good health and CMV-seronegative.

The chain carries TRBV6-1 and TRBJ2-3; D is undetermined. Germline V gene lookup returns CDR1 MNHNS and CDR2 SASEGT. The CDR3 has 11 amino acids. The V and J ends lost 7 bases and 0 bases respectively, with 2 bases between them. The CDR3 DNA reads as TGTGCCAGCACTAGCACAGATACGCAGTATTTT. This translates into CASTSTDTQYF.

V gene TRBV19 combines with J gene TRBJ2-7; possibly TRBD1 for D (6 bases). CDR3 size: 14 residues. The V and J ends lost 4 bases and 2 bases respectively, with 12 bases between them. The germline gives CDR1 LNHDA, CDR2 SQIVND (reference sequence). Written as DNA, the CDR3 is TGTGCCAGTAGTAAGACAGGCGCCCCCTACGAGCAGTACTTC. Its protein product is CASSKTGAPYEQYF.

The V and J genes are TRBV9 and TRBJ2-6; 8 bases are shared with TRBD2. V gave up 0 bases and J gave up 0 bases; unmatched junction bases: 5. Per the germline V gene, CDR1 is SGDLS and CDR2 is YYNGEE. The CDR3 has 18 amino acids. The CDR3 here is CASSVGGSGVSGANVLTF. The CDR3 DNA reads as TGTGCCAGCAGCGTAGGAGGTAGCGGGGTCTCTGGGGCCAACGTCCTGACTTTC.

The chain links TRBV30 to TRBJ2-5, with 8 bases fitting TRBD1. Unmatched junction bases numbered 11, after V lost 3 bases and J lost 5 bases. Germline lookup yields CDR1 GTSNPN and CDR2 SVGIG (reference sequence). The CDR3 contains 15 residues. The CDR3 DNA is TGTGCCTGGAGATGGACAGGGATCGGCGGTGAGACCCAGTACTTC. It codes for CAWRWTGIGGETQYF.

This sequence joins TRBV7-2 and TRBJ1-5, with 10 bases matching TRBD1. The CDR3 has 13 amino acids. From germline, CDR1 is SGHTA and CDR2 FQGNSA. The J segment lost 6 bases and the V segment lost 8 bases, leaving 4 bases of the junction unmatched. The CDR3 loop is CASGDRGGQPQHF. The CDR3 nucleotides are TGTGCCAGCGGGGACAGGGGCGGTCAGCCCCAGCATTTT.

The chain joins TRBV4-3 to TRBJ2-2; possibly TRBD2 for D (6 bases). Germline V lookup: CDR1 LGHNA, CDR2 YSLEER. V lost 3 bases to trimming and J lost 0 bases, with 14 bases between them. The CDR3 runs 17 residues. As DNA, the CDR3 is TGCGCCAGCAGCCAGGGCCGGGGGTCGTCGAACACCGGGGAGCTGTTTTTT. Protein sequence: CASSQGRGSSNTGELFF.

The chain combines TRBV4-3 with TRBJ2-7, with D possibly TRBD2 on 5 matching bases. Germline assignment: CDR1 LGHNA and CDR2 YSLEER. The CDR3 consists of 15 residues. The V and J ends lost 0 bases and 4 bases respectively, with 13 bases between them. The CDR3 bases are TGCGCCAGCAGCCAAGATATCCAGTCGGGGTACGAGCAGTACTTC. Encoded protein: CASSQDIQSGYEQYF.

The chain couples TRBV5-1 to TRBJ2-5, with TRBD1 matching over 8 bases. Per germline, CDR1 SGHRS and CDR2 YFSETQ. The CDR3 runs to 15 residues. V dropped 3 bases and J dropped 4; count of bases not matched to a gene: 8. The CDR3 nucleotides are TGCGCCAGCAGCTCAGGACAGGGCAGGGGAGAGACCCAGTACTTC. This encodes CASSSGQGRGETQYF.

CDR3 nucleotide sequence: TGTGCCAGCAGCCCCCTGGGGACTATCGAGCAGTTCTTC. Translation: CASSPLGTIEQFF. The chain is built from TRBV9 and TRBJ2-1, with 7 bases fitting TRBD2. The CDR3 runs to 13 residues. Germline V gene sequence: CDR1 SGDLS, CDR2 YYNGEE. V was pared by 4 bases and J by 10 bases, with 8 bases of the junction left unmatched.